This TCR beta chain comes out of a study of monozygotic twins with inflammatory bowel disease. The germline gives CDR1 LNHNV, CDR2 YYDKDF (reference sequence). This CDR3 is 13 amino acids long. An amount of approximately 3,600 ng of total RNA was used for each TCR library. TCRdb re-called the 5' RACE reads and catalogs CDR3 proteins one per entry, DNA excluded. The listing contains around 380,000 distinct CDR3 sequences. This chain uses TRBV15 with TRBJ2-5. The TCR originated in a human donor with ulcerative colitis or Crohn's disease, or a healthy co-twin of an affected twin (not recorded which). Source material: blood. This CDR3 reads CATSRVGLRTQYF.